Sequencing of this TCR beta chain was carried out in a study of T cells after yellow fever vaccination. Study-wide background: SMART-Seq v4 Ultra Low Input handled preparation of low-cell-number fractions.

Study-wide findings and caveats: Most clones from primary vaccination resurfaced after the booster (around 97% CD4, approximately 88% CD8). Clonotype sharing between CD4 and CD8 compartments was small.

Each CDR3 protein gets one entry after TCRdb re-called the 5' RACE reads with MiXCR. The sample contains just under 600,000 distinct CDR3 sequences, roughly 14% of which appear only once. Points on this clonotype: Its antigen is undetermined.

The sample in question was PBMCs, obtained on the day of the yellow fever booster vaccination. This TCR was sampled from a young man who received the YFV17D yellow fever vaccine.

In DNA form, the CDR3 reads TGCAGTGCCCCGTGGACAGGGCGGTCCACCGGGGAGCTGTTTTTT. Its protein is CSAPWTGRSTGELFF. The V gene is TRBV20-1, the J gene TRBJ2-2; 8 bases match TRBD1. The CDR3 sequence is 15 residues long. Germline assignment: CDR1 DFQATT and CDR2 SNEGSKA (reference sequence). V dropped 6 bases and J dropped 4; count of bases not matched to a gene: 10.